These T cell receptor beta chains were read from a single sample in a study of T cells in localized non-small cell lung cancer. Assay used: immunoSEQ multiplex PCR; TCRdb lists only in-frame clones, some missing. The sample yields over 50,000 clones, approximately 80% seen once. Sequencing was performed on peripheral blood mononuclear cells, taken before any cancer treatment. All receptors derive from a man aged 35-75 years with stage III lung adenocarcinoma. CDR3s include the opening cysteine and the closing phenylalanine or tryptophan. D genes are given only for firm matches. Rows give clone size only sometimes, using once, few, many, or a class for an expanded clone.

clone_size	cdr3_length	j_call	d_call	v_call	cdr3_aa	cdr3_nt
NA	15	TRBJ1-6	TRBD1	TRBV7-2	CASSLRVQGGSPLHF	TGTGCCAGCAGCCTAAGGGTACAGGGGGGATCACCCCTCCACTTT
NA	13	TRBJ2-3	TRBD2	TRBV27	CASSLRGLDTQYF	TGTGCCAGCAGTTTGCGGGGGTTAGATACGCAGTATTTT
NA	16	TRBJ2-3	NA	TRBV7-3	CASSAMEPGTTDTQYF	TGTGCCAGCAGCGCCATGGAGCCAGGGACCACAGATACGCAGTATTTT
many	14	TRBJ2-7	NA	TRBV9	CASSVGDNPYEQYF	TGTGCCAGCAGCGTGGGGGACAATCCCTACGAGCAGTACTTC
NA	18	TRBJ1-6	NA	TRBV10-2	CASLRPGAFNSNNSPLHF	TGCGCCAGCCTGAGGCCAGGGGCGTTCAACTCGAATAATTCACCCCTCCACTTT
NA	17	TRBJ2-1	NA	TRBV5-4	CASSLGSGQASYNEQFF	TGTGCCAGCAGCTTGGGGTCAGGGCAGGCCTCCTACAATGAGCAGTTCTTC
NA	13	TRBJ1-2	NA	TRBV2	CASSEIGGGGYTF	TGTGCCAGCAGTGAAATCGGGGGTGGTGGCTACACCTTC
NA	14	TRBJ2-5	NA	TRBV6-5	CASSYGLTGKTQYF	TGTGCCAGCAGTTACGGGCTGACCGGAAAGACCCAGTACTTC
few	12	TRBJ2-7	NA	TRBV5-1	CASSLGGGEQYF	TGCGCCAGCAGCTTGGGAGGCGGCGAGCAGTACTTC
NA	11	TRBJ2-3	NA	TRBV25-1	CASIGGDTQYF	TGTGCCAGCATCGGGGGAGATACGCAGTATTTT
NA	14	TRBJ1-5	NA	TRBV7-9	CASSFTDVNQPQHF	TGTGCCAGCAGCTTTACGGACGTCAATCAGCCCCAGCATTTT
NA	19	TRBJ1-2	TRBD1	TRBV18	CASSPLTRGQGNFNYGYTF	TGTGCCAGCTCACCCTTAACCAGGGGACAGGGGAATTTCAACTATGGCTACACCTTC
NA	15	TRBJ1-6	NA	TRBV6-5	CASSSDGIYNSPLHF	TGTGCCAGCAGTTCGGACGGAATCTATAATTCACCCCTCCACTTT
NA	16	TRBJ1-2	NA	TRBV7-9	CASSSMGGTFNYGYTF	TGTGCCAGCAGCTCTATGGGAGGGACGTTTAACTATGGCTACACCTTC
NA	15	TRBJ1-1	NA	TRBV30	CAWSEPGPSNTEAFF	TGTGCCTGGAGTGAGCCGGGACCTTCGAACACTGAAGCTTTCTTT
NA	16	TRBJ2-1	NA	TRBV27	CASSLGQTEGYNEQFF	TGTGCCAGCAGTTTAGGACAGACGGAAGGCTACAATGAGCAGTTCTTC
NA	16	TRBJ2-5	TRBD1	TRBV5-1	CASSLGPRGYQETQYF	TGCGCCAGCAGCTTGGGCCCCAGGGGGTACCAAGAGACCCAGTACTTC
once	11	TRBJ2-1	NA	TRBV7-8	CASSLRGATFF	TGTGCCAGCAGCTTGAGGGGTGCTACGTTCTTC
NA	11	TRBJ1-2	NA	TRBV19	CASSWDYGYTF	TGTGCCAGTAGTTGGGACTATGGCTACACCTTC
NA	13	TRBJ2-7	NA	TRBV4-3	CASSQEGRGEQYF	TGCGCCAGCAGCCAAGAGGGGCGGGGCGAGCAGTACTTC
NA	16	TRBJ1-5	NA	TRBV2	CASSAELLTINQPQHF	TGTGCCAGCAGTGCCGAATTATTAACCATAAATCAGCCCCAGCATTTT
NA	13	TRBJ2-1	NA	TRBV14	CASSQKSYNEQFF	TGTGCCAGCAGCCAAAAGAGTTATAATGAGCAGTTCTTC
NA	14	TRBJ2-5	NA	TRBV19	CASSTGAGGETQYF	TGTGCCAGTAGTACCGGGGCCGGGGGAGAGACCCAGTACTTC
NA	16	TRBJ2-3	TRBD2	TRBV10-2	CASSPGLAGGWDTQYF	TGCGCCAGCAGCCCCGGACTAGCGGGAGGGTGGGATACGCAGTATTTT
few	14	TRBJ2-1	TRBD1	TRBV5-1	CASSLDTGGNEQFF	TGCGCCAGCAGCTTGGACACAGGGGGCAATGAGCAGTTCTTC
NA	17	TRBJ2-5	NA	TRBV6-4	CARIGILSRGWEETQYF	TGTGCCAGGATAGGAATACTATCTCGGGGGTGGGAGGAGACCCAGTACTTC
NA	11	TRBJ2-7	NA	TRBV5-3	CARSLWREQYF	TGTGCCAGAAGCTTGTGGCGCGAGCAGTACTTC
NA	13	TRBJ2-1	NA	TRBV6-6	CASKATTYNEQFF	TGTGCCAGCAAGGCGACCACCTACAATGAGCAGTTCTTC
NA	13	TRBJ1-2	NA	TRBV30	CAWDRDHGYGYTF	TGTGCCTGGGACCGGGACCACGGCTATGGCTACACCTTC
NA	12	TRBJ2-7	TRBD2	TRBV6-6	CASIGGGYEQYF	TGTGCCAGCATCGGGGGGGGCTACGAGCAGTACTTC
many	14	TRBJ1-1	TRBD1	TRBV19	CASSSTGGSTEAFF	TGTGCCAGTAGTTCGACAGGGGGGAGCACTGAAGCTTTCTTT
NA	15	TRBJ1-6	NA	TRBV27	CASSPRDSYNSPLHF	TGTGCCAGCAGTCCCCGGGACTCCTATAATTCACCCCTCCACTTT
NA	16	TRBJ2-5	TRBD2	TRBV2	CASSESGLAAQETQYF	TGTGCCAGCAGTGAGAGCGGGCTAGCGGCACAAGAGACCCAGTACTTC
once	16	TRBJ2-3	NA	TRBV18	CASSPDGGRSPDTQYF	TGTGCCAGCTCACCCGACGGTGGGAGGAGCCCAGATACGCAGTATTTT
NA	12	TRBJ2-2	TRBD1	TRBV10-2	CASKGADGELFF	TGCGCCAGCAAGGGGGCGGACGGGGAGCTGTTTTTT
NA	15	TRBJ1-1	TRBD1	TRBV7-3	CASSPRTGGVTEAFF	TGTGCCAGCAGCCCTCGGACAGGGGGCGTTACTGAAGCTTTCTTT
NA	16	TRBJ2-1	NA	TRBV6-6	CASSSRDWGSGDEQFF	TGTGCCAGCAGTTCCCGTGACTGGGGGTCAGGGGATGAGCAGTTCTTC
NA	17	TRBJ2-5	TRBD2	TRBV7-6	CASSLSLGSGGPRTQYF	TGTGCCAGCAGCCTATCCCTGGGTAGCGGGGGGCCTCGGACCCAGTACTTC